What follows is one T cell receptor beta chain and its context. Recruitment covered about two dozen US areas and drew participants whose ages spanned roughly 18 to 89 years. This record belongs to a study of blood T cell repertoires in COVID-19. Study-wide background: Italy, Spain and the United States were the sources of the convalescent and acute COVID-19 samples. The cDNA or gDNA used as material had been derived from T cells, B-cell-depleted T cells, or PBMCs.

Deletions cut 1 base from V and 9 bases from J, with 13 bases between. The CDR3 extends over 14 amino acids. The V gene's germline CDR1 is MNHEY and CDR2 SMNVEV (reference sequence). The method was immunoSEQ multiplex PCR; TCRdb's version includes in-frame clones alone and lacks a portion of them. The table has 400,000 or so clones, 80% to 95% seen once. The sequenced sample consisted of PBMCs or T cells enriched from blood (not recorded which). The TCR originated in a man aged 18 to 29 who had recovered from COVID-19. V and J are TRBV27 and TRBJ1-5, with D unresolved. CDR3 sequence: CASSLLSGPGPQHF. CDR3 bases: TGTGCCAGCAGTTTATTGTCGGGTCCTGGGCCCCAGCATTTT.